This T cell receptor beta chain stems from a study of cytomegalovirus exposure and HLA in healthy donors (TCRdb year 2017). For context, the study as a whole: In an earlier analysis of 450 to 750 of the donors, less than 350 Gb of sequence data and 90 million to 120 million unique TCR beta sequences from about 179 million T cells were reported. An early release that covered approximately 600 HLA-typed donors contained approximately 300 gigabases of sequencing data and some 87 million unique TCR sequences. Of the approximately 400 genotyped donors, over 80% were placed in the genetic ancestry cluster associated with self-reported Caucasian donors. The study aimed to test whether cataloging public T cell receptors could reveal signatures of past pathogen exposure. The study used immunosequencing to profile the T cell repertoires of approximately 650 subjects and linked those repertoires to cytomegalovirus serostatus. Besides the first cohort of approximately 710 subjects, a separate validation cohort made up of 120 different subjects was used. To predict cytomegalovirus infection status, the study brought together high-throughput TCR immunosequencing, statistical association of individual TCRs with disease status, and machine learning. To study patterns of TCR occurrence, a later analysis re-analyzed previously published TCR beta repertoires from 600 to 750 donors and added high-resolution HLA genotyping. Rather than using new phenotypic data, the later analysis identified candidate immune exposures from TCR beta sequences and from how often those sequences occurred across donors. In an earlier analysis of a few hundred of the donors, high-throughput TCR beta sequencing was used to judge whether each TCR beta V gene segment behaved as functional or pseudogenic. Donor age, sex, ethnicity and CMV serostatus were compiled alongside the repertoire data. Genome-wide SNP genotypes for about 65% of the 666 donors were used in a later genetic analysis, which treated that subset as a discovery cohort. Every repertoire in the discovery cohort had been generated on one and the same sequencing platform. Both class I and class II loci were covered by HLA typing, at four-digit resolution. Typing coverage varied by locus: roughly 629-640 donors for A, B, C, DRB1 and DQB1; roughly 560 for DQA1; about 600 for DPA1; roughly 450 for DPB1. Roughly five DR-DQ haplotypes were handled as single units for association and clustering because linkage in the cohort was strong. Across around 400 genotyped donors of the cohort, an average of about 200,000 unique TCR beta nucleotide sequences per donor were sequenced, and 15% to 20% of those sequences were non-productive. The paper's findings and limits, for the study overall: A later genetic analysis associated a missense DCLRE1C variant with V-gene and J-gene trimming of TCR beta chains, and an independent cohort replicated the association. In both the original and validation cohorts, the classifier was reported to diagnose cytomegalovirus status with high specificity and sensitivity. In a later analysis, several top co-occurrence clusters were reported to appear linked to parvovirus B19, influenza, CMV and Epstein-Barr virus. A later analysis found that TCR association rates varied across HLA loci, with DRB1 alleles showing the most associated TCRs and HLA-C alleles the fewest. In a later analysis, most CMV-associated TCR beta chains were found to appear HLA-restricted, with HLA associations seemingly driven largely by CMV exposure. At a false discovery rate of 0.05, a later analysis linked approximately 18,000 TCR beta sequences to specific HLA alleles. Most TCR sequences were seen in very few donors, while some public TCRs were found in many individuals. Because some donors lacked HLA typing at each locus, the association tests relied only on the typed subset. Because the 87-base-pair reads could not distinguish some IMGT-functional V segments, including TRBV6-2 and TRBV6-3, those segments were excluded. CMV serostatus was the only immune exposure information available for the cohort. Compared with the approximately 600-donor mean, donors in an Asian-associated ancestry cluster had fewer N-insertions in productive TCRs, according to a later genetic analysis. In a later analysis, HLA-associated TCR beta chains were found to be more clonally expanded and to have lower generation probabilities than equally common non-associated chains. Because counts were too low, some 16 rarely observed V segments, including chromosome 9 orphons, were excluded from the earlier analysis of several hundred of the donors. The sequencing pipeline was judged likely to have produced a cluster of highly shared sequence variants as a technical artifact. The authors suggested that the approach could potentially be extended to other disease states and immunological phenotypes. The cohort was sequenced for TCR beta chains only, and without alpha or paired-chain data the features that could be detected were limited. Correlated functional status among segregating V segments might reflect linkage disequilibrium, but an unknown experimental factor could not be ruled out. Assigning TCR associations to individual alleles was difficult when HLA alleles, especially DR and DQ, strongly co-occurred. The study listed 150 to 200 TCR beta chains as associated with cytomegalovirus. Sequencing depth was assumed to be roughly uniform across donors in the presence/absence analyses, though that assumption may not hold. A further reported finding was that TCR beta sequences accurately predicted the HLA-A and HLA-B alleles for most subjects in the first cohort. In an earlier analysis of approximately 590 of the donors, most TCR beta V segments appeared in productive rearrangements about 87% or about 30% of the time, broadly matching IMGT annotations. In vitro tests confirmed that a few of the cytomegalovirus-associated TCR beta chains recognize cytomegalovirus antigens.

Concerning this clone itself: Its antigen is not yet known. It has no much larger one-base neighbor in the sample; base qualities were not kept.

In total, just over 650 healthy bone marrow donors made up the cohort. At the time of sampling, all cohort members were nominally healthy, though unrecorded immune exposures were likely present. The donor was CMV seronegative and was included in the group of 352 seronegative cohort members. Each donor provided a peripheral blood sample, and peripheral blood mononuclear cells were used for TCR beta sequencing. Genomic DNA extraction from the blood cell samples was performed with the Qiagen DNeasy Blood Extraction Kit. V is pruned by 3 bases and J by 6 bases, leaving 8 bases of the junction without a gene match. The CDR3, cysteine through phenylalanine, is 15 amino acids long. Of all the DNA, just the CDR3 is kept, 45 bases in frame from base 1. The germline V gene encodes CDR1 LNHNV and CDR2 YYDKDF (reference sequence). Preparation of the library involved the immunoSEQ multiplex PCR assay. For the multiplex PCR, a mixture combining 60 forward primers for TCR Vbeta segments and 13 reverse primers for TCR Jbeta segments was used. The CDR3 region of rearranged TCR beta genes was amplified from genomic DNA with a multiplex PCR assay. On the Illumina HiSeq System, the amplified TCR beta libraries were sequenced as 87-base-pair reads. The paper's data handling went like this. A later analysis tallied 75 million to 95 million unique TCR beta chains across the 640 or so repertoires, and some 10 million of those chains were shared by two or more donors. To remove PCR and sequencing errors, raw reads were error-corrected and collapsed into unique sequences using a nearest-neighbor algorithm that merged closely related sequences. V, D and J gene segments were assigned by aligning CDR3 sequences to IMGT reference sequences. Each retained sequence needed at least a six-nucleotide match to both a V gene segment and a J gene segment. A rearrangement counted as productive if the CDR3 had no stop codons and remained in frame with V and J, and every other rearrangement counted as non-productive. CDR3 was defined by IMGT convention, running from the second conserved V-encoded cysteine to the conserved J-encoded phenylalanine. In an earlier analysis of approximately 500 of the donors, sequences lacking an unambiguous match to a single V gene segment were excluded. In an earlier analysis of approximately 590 of the donors, V segments were called functional above 56.7% productive rearrangements and were called segregating when the between-donor standard deviation exceeded 5%. To diagnose cytomegalovirus status from the catalog of TCR beta chain sequences, a statistical classification framework was built. A later analysis assigned V and J genes by comparing TCR nucleotide sequences with IMGT/GENE-DB human TR gene sequences. A later analysis assigned CDR3 sequences and most-parsimonious VDJ recombination scenarios with the TCRdist pipeline. In a later analysis, each TCR beta chain was defined by its CDR3 amino acid sequence together with its V-gene family, and reads lacking a unique V-gene family were excluded. As a way to deal with suspected cross-contamination and a sequencing artifact, a later analysis dropped over 550 nucleotide sequences that were highly shared and had low generation probability. In a later analysis, a clonal expansion index for each public chain was calculated from normalized within-repertoire ranks of inferred template counts. A later analysis computed generation probabilities with a VDJ recombination model fitted to out-of-frame rearrangements, and checked the results against IGoR. In a later analysis, TCR-TCR, TCR-HLA and TCR-CMV co-occurrence was scored with hypergeometric tests, and a repertoire-size bias correction was applied to TCR pairs. A later analysis estimated false discovery rates by permuting HLA or CMV assignments 20 times. In a later analysis, co-occurring TCRs were grouped with DBSCAN, and TCRdist sequence similarity was added when clustering was performed within HLA-allele-positive subsets. Repertoires with fewer than 30,000 or more than 120,000 public chains were left out of co-occurrence clustering, as were roughly five repertoires with anomalous nucleotide sharing. What TCRdb holds here is the immuneACCESS table cut down to in-frame rearrangements. Part of the clones is not present; checked against another copy, under half of the missing clones reflect an unresolved V gene, and the others are unexplained. V, J and clone size are those of that table, while D and trimming were read from the DNA. In this sample the table shows some 98,000 clones, around 68% of which occur a single time. Less than 2.5% of the sample rests with the top ten.

The TCR was taken from a man aged 50 to 60 in good health and CMV-seronegative. In this chain, TRBV15 is recombined with TRBJ1-5; 7 middle bases align to TRBD1. The sample comprised PBMCs. The bases read TGTGCCACCAGCAGTTACAGGGGCGAAACTCAGCCCCAGCATTTT. Its product reads: CATSSYRGETQPQHF.